This TCR beta chain is drawn from a study of blood T cell repertoires in COVID-19 (dated by TCRdb to 2020 to 2021). For the study in its entirety: The collaborator samples originated in the United States, Italy and Spain and spanned the acute and convalescent phases of COVID-19. The prospective study material was composed of cDNA or gDNA derived from T cells, B-cell-depleted T cells, or PBMCs. Subjects who had been exposed to COVID-19, were actively infected with it, or had recovered from it provided the deeply sampled blood TCRbeta repertoires that made up the dataset. The repertoires were released in a freely available public database meant as a resource for research on the immune response to SARS-CoV-2. The samples were drawn from two sources: the first 160 participants of the ongoing ImmuneRACE study, and 1,254 subjects contributed by 6 global collaborators. Sample metadata almost always included a de-identified subject ID, COVID-19 status, age in years and sex. HLA class I and class II types, where available, came from metadata supplied by the sample provider rather than from assay-based typing.

TCRbeta CDR3 regions were amplified from genomic DNA using the immunoSEQ Assay, a bias-controlled multiplex PCR. In the paper's pipeline: The number of nucleated cells in each sample was estimated by amplification of reference gene primers within the assay. To quantify the absolute abundance of each unique TCRbeta CDR3 rearrangement, sequence reads were collapsed and filtered. For each sample, productive Simpson clonality was calculated by taking the square root of Simpson's diversity index across productive rearrangements. TCRdb took this table from immuneACCESS and kept in-frame rearrangements with V and J called. Such tables lack part of the clones; where checked against another copy, unresolved V genes explain under half of the gap, and the rest is unexplained. That table supplies the V and J calls and clone size; D and trimming were determined from the DNA. The sample yields some 140,000 clones; around 85% were counted once. The biggest ten clones account for about 3% of the sample.

The collaborating institutions used their own protocols to collect whole blood in K2EDTA tubes. For TCRbeta analysis, collaborators shipped samples in one of three forms: frozen whole blood, isolated PBMCs, or DNA extracted from either of those sample types. Broader findings and caveats from the paper: How much clinical and demographic metadata was included differed by source and by participant, and the metadata was provided uncurated.

Note on this clone: The target of this receptor is not known. Per-base qualities were not stored, and no clone one base away is much larger.

The germline V gene yields MNHEY for CDR1 and SVGAGI for CDR2. Including cysteine and phenylalanine, the CDR3 has 14 amino acids. CDR3 DNA is the only sequence kept; it has 42 bases, read in frame from the first base. Clipping removes 6 bases from V and 1 base from J, with 5 as the unmatched junction base count. Sequenced input: peripheral blood. The receptor comes from a woman over 75 with acute or convalescent COVID-19. The chain couples TRBV6-5 to TRBJ1-2; 7 bases in the junction line up with TRBD1. CDR3 loop: CASRRQGINYGYTF. At the DNA level, the sequence is TGTGCCAGCAGGCGACAGGGTATTAACTATGGCTACACCTTC.